Listed here is a single T cell receptor beta chain. This sample is drawn from a study of blood T cell repertoires in COVID-19. Across the whole study: Samples came from the United States, Italy and Spain, spanning acute and convalescent COVID-19.

The CDR3 contains 16 residues. Trimming shortened V by 0 bases and J by 1 base, and 9 bases separated the two germline ends. Looked up from germline, CDR1 is ENHRY and CDR2 is SYGVKD. Profiled with immunoSEQ multiplex PCR; TCRdb holds only in-frame clones, not every one. This sample has fewer than 250,000 clones, with approximately 80% found just once. The chain couples TRBV10-3 to TRBJ2-2, with a weak D call TRBD1 (6 bases). The sequence derives from a man aged 55 to 69 who had recovered from COVID-19. Material: PBMCs or T cells enriched from blood (not recorded which). CDR3 DNA sequence: TGTGCCATCAGTGAGTCTGGGGGCCTGAACACCGGGGAGCTGTTTTTT. Translation gives CAISESGGLNTGELFF.